What follows describes a single T cell receptor (beta chain). The data are from a study of blood T cell repertoires in COVID-19. CDR1 is MGHDK and CDR2 is SYGVNS in the germline V gene. V lost 7 bases to trimming and J lost 9 bases, with 19 bases between them. The CDR3 loop spans 15 amino acids. The repertoire was sequenced with immunoSEQ multiplex PCR; TCRdb's copy has only in-frame clones and lacks some. Found here are fewer than 300,000 clones, just over 90% of them singletons; the top ten hold about 2.3%. The sequence derives from a woman between 40 and 55 years old with acute COVID-19. This chain joins TRBV25-1 and TRBJ1-6; TRBD1 is a possible D gene (6 bases). The sample was PBMCs or T cells enriched from blood (not recorded which). The CDR3 DNA sequence: TGTGCCAGCACCACCCGGGGCCAGGGGCCTTCACCCCTCCACTTT. Its protein product is CASTTRGQGPSPLHF.